This is a list of T cell receptor beta chains from one sample in a study of cytomegalovirus exposure and HLA in healthy donors. Generated by immunoSEQ multiplex PCR, the TCRdb table keeps only in-frame clones and is missing some. The sample contains approximately 190,000 clones, around four fifths of which appear only once. Sequencing was carried out using PBMCs. The receptors were gathered from a woman between 18 and 29 years old in good health and CMV-seronegative. The CDR3 runs from the conserved cysteine through the conserved F or W.

14 | TRBV27 | CASSLETSTDTQYF
12 | TRBV27 | CASSFLGDEQFF
14 | TRBV10-2 | CASSVDRGRGELFF
18 | TRBV7-9 | CASSQTPVAGGHSYEQYF
13 | TRBV7-2 | CASSPGEYAEQFF
16 | TRBV27 | CASMAGGRGGANVLTF
16 | TRBV19 | CASKGQGFLGTDTQYF
13 | TRBV7-9 | CASSSGDRPEAFF
14 | TRBV30 | CAWRERDSGKTQYF
15 | TRBV2 | CASSSTGVFGTEAFF
15 | TRBV27 | CASSLSGSSGNTIYF
12 | TRBV30 | CAWRSGSETQYF
17 | TRBV7-7 | CASSLNLGQGTQETQYF
15 | TRBV18 | CASSGTEAAGTPLHF
12 | TRBV2 | CASSAYRDEQFF
15 | TRBV18 | CASSPLVAGTGELFF
13 | TRBV2 | CASSQTGQETQYF
15 | TRBV6-1 | CASSEGRGNNQPQHF
17 | TRBV13 | CASSLLGGSVGRNEQFF
14 | TRBV19 | CASSRGQPRDGYTF
19 | TRBV15 | CATSRTTGFVYSGANVLTF
13 | TRBV10-1 | CASSRTGLYEQYF
15 | TRBV19 | CASSISELGNTEAFF
14 | TRBV10-1 | CASQADRGFHGQYF
11 | TRBV29-1 | CSVARGDTQYF
19 | TRBV7-9 | CASSLSMAGGLISYNEQFF
16 | TRBV4-1 | CASSLSSGTGRNEQFF
14 | TRBV6-5 | CASTGLDRTDTQYF
16 | TRBV9 | CASSLPTSGEYNEQFF
15 | TRBV6-5 | CASSTHIPTNEKLFF
14 | TRBV6-5 | CASSPQGTNYGYTF
14 | TRBV29-1 | CSGRSGRENTEAFF
14 | TRBV15 | CATRVGFGDTEAFF
13 | TRBV19 | CASSIGMNTEAFF
16 | TRBV27 | CASRGQKLAGGYEQYF
13 | TRBV5-1 | CASRDRGGSPLHF
15 | TRBV5-1 | CASRLQGAGGETQYF
15 | TRBV5-1 | CASSFTSGGAETQYF
14 | TRBV2 | CASSEAYGNGGYTF
15 | TRBV9 | CASSVVGLAFPEQFF
14 | TRBV28 | CASSSHPQGAEAFF
15 | TRBV18 | CASSDLTGVAGELFF
18 | TRBV7-9 | CASSLVPQVTPLQETQYF
15 | TRBV5-1 | CASSLGDSSNQPQHF
16 | TRBV7-9 | CASSLVGQGHPYEQYF
12 | TRBV5-5 | CASSLVVETQYF
15 | TRBV5-1 | CASSRTGTGSEKLFF
15 | TRBV30 | CAWSAYLDRTDTQYF
15 | TRBV9 | CASSVGAGEGETQYF
16 | TRBV6-5 | CASSSILAVNTGELFF
18 | TRBV27 | CASSSPPGTPAGTGELFF
16 | TRBV27 | CASSYLPGGPRETQYF
15 | TRBV28 | CASSPRGTSTDTQYF
18 | TRBV7-8 | CASSFTYGTPSDPYEQYF